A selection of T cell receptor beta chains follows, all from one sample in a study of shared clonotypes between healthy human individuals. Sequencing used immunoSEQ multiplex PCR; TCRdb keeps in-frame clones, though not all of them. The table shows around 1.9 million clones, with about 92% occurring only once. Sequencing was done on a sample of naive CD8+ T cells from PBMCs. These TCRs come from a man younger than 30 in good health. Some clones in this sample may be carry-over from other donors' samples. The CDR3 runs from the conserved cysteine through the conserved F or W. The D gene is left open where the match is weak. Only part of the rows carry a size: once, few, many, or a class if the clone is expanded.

cdr3_nt: TGTGCCAGCAGCGTATTGGGGACAGGGGCTACAATTGAGCAGTTCTTC
cdr3_aa: CASSVLGTGATIEQFF
clone_size: NA
d_call: TRBD1
j_call: TRBJ2-1
v_call: TRBV9

cdr3_nt: TGTGCCAGCAGTCGGCTTAGCGGGAGGGCCGGGGATACGCAGTATTTT
cdr3_aa: CASSRLSGRAGDTQYF
clone_size: once
d_call: TRBD2
j_call: TRBJ2-3
v_call: TRBV6-6

cdr3_nt: TGTGCCAGCAGTGAGGTGACTAGCGGGAGTCTCTATGAGCAGTTCTTC
cdr3_aa: CASSEVTSGSLYEQFF
clone_size: NA
d_call: TRBD2
j_call: TRBJ2-1
v_call: TRBV2

cdr3_nt: TGTGCCAGCAGCCCCACGAACACTGAAGCTTTCTTT
cdr3_aa: CASSPTNTEAFF
clone_size: NA
d_call: NA
j_call: TRBJ1-1
v_call: TRBV6-5

cdr3_nt: TGCGCCAGCAGCCAAGTGCCAGGGTTCACTGAAGCTTTCTTT
cdr3_aa: CASSQVPGFTEAFF
clone_size: few
d_call: NA
j_call: TRBJ1-1
v_call: TRBV4-1

cdr3_nt: TGTGCCAGCAGTTTCGGACTAGAGGACGATGAGCAGTTCTTC
cdr3_aa: CASSFGLEDDEQFF
clone_size: NA
d_call: TRBD2
j_call: TRBJ2-1
v_call: TRBV28

cdr3_nt: TGTGCCAGCAGCTACTCCGGGGAGCTGTTTTTT
cdr3_aa: CASSYSGELFF
clone_size: NA
d_call: NA
j_call: TRBJ2-2
v_call: TRBV28

cdr3_nt: TGTGCCAGCAGTTTATCTCGGCCCCGGACTTACGAGCAGTACTTC
cdr3_aa: CASSLSRPRTYEQYF
clone_size: NA
d_call: NA
j_call: TRBJ2-7
v_call: TRBV27

cdr3_nt: TGTGCCAGTAGTATTGCGGGACAGGGGAACTACGAGCAGTACTTC
cdr3_aa: CASSIAGQGNYEQYF
clone_size: NA
d_call: TRBD1
j_call: TRBJ2-7
v_call: TRBV19

cdr3_nt: TGTGCCAGCAGCCCGTCTGCCGACAGGGGGCTCATCTATGGCTACACCTTC
cdr3_aa: CASSPSADRGLIYGYTF
clone_size: NA
d_call: TRBD1
j_call: TRBJ1-2
v_call: TRBV7-6

cdr3_nt: TGTGCCAGCAGCTTGAGCGGGAGCCACTCCTACGAGCAGTACTTC
cdr3_aa: CASSLSGSHSYEQYF
clone_size: NA
d_call: TRBD2
j_call: TRBJ2-7
v_call: TRBV13

cdr3_nt: TGTGCCAGTAGTGAACCGGGACAGGGTTTAAGCGAGCAGTACTTC
cdr3_aa: CASSEPGQGLSEQYF
clone_size: NA
d_call: TRBD1
j_call: TRBJ2-7
v_call: TRBV19

cdr3_nt: TGTGCCAGCAGCTTGGCGCAGGGGGTTGGCTATGGCTACACCTTC
cdr3_aa: CASSLAQGVGYGYTF
clone_size: NA
d_call: TRBD1
j_call: TRBJ1-2
v_call: TRBV7-9

cdr3_nt: TGTGCCAGCGTGCCTTACAGGGATCCCTACGAGCAGTACTTC
cdr3_aa: CASVPYRDPYEQYF
clone_size: NA
d_call: NA
j_call: TRBJ2-7
v_call: TRBV28

cdr3_nt: TGCGCCAGCAGCTTGTATGGGGTTCCGCCCACTGGGGCCAACGTCCTGACTTTC
cdr3_aa: CASSLYGVPPTGANVLTF
clone_size: once
d_call: NA
j_call: TRBJ2-6
v_call: TRBV5-1

cdr3_nt: TGTGCCAGCAGCTTAGGACTAGCAGATACGCAGTATTTT
cdr3_aa: CASSLGLADTQYF
clone_size: NA
d_call: NA
j_call: TRBJ2-3
v_call: TRBV7-7

cdr3_nt: TGTGCCAGCAGTTTGCCGGGACAGGGTTTCTTAGGGTCCTACGAGCAGTACTTC
cdr3_aa: CASSLPGQGFLGSYEQYF
clone_size: NA
d_call: TRBD1
j_call: TRBJ2-7
v_call: TRBV28

cdr3_nt: TGTGCCAGCAGTTTAAGGGGACTCAATCAGCCCCAGCATTTT
cdr3_aa: CASSLRGLNQPQHF
clone_size: NA
d_call: NA
j_call: TRBJ1-5
v_call: TRBV27

cdr3_nt: TGTGCCAGCAGACAGGGGGCCACTTACGAGCAGTACTTC
cdr3_aa: CASRQGATYEQYF
clone_size: NA
d_call: TRBD1
j_call: TRBJ2-7
v_call: TRBV7-9

cdr3_nt: TGTGCCAGCAGCCCGCGGCAGGGGATTCGAACCGGGGAGCTGTTTTTT
cdr3_aa: CASSPRQGIRTGELFF
clone_size: NA
d_call: NA
j_call: TRBJ2-2
v_call: TRBV5-6

cdr3_nt: TGTGCCAGCAGCCCCCGGTCCGGCGAGACCCAGTACTTC
cdr3_aa: CASSPRSGETQYF
clone_size: NA
d_call: NA
j_call: TRBJ2-5
v_call: TRBV13

cdr3_nt: TGTGCCAGCAGTTCTAGGCAGACAATTGAGGAGCAGTACTTC
cdr3_aa: CASSSRQTIEEQYF
clone_size: NA
d_call: NA
j_call: TRBJ2-7
v_call: TRBV27

cdr3_nt: TGTGCCAGCAGTGAATTAACGGCCCAAGAGACCCAGTACTTC
cdr3_aa: CASSELTAQETQYF
clone_size: NA
d_call: NA
j_call: TRBJ2-5
v_call: TRBV25-1

cdr3_nt: TGTGCCAGCAGTGATGGACAGGGGTGGTATGAGCAGTTCTTC
cdr3_aa: CASSDGQGWYEQFF
clone_size: NA
d_call: TRBD1
j_call: TRBJ2-1
v_call: TRBV2

cdr3_nt: TGTGCCAGCAGTGAACAGGGACAGGCAAGCTACGAGCAGTACTTC
cdr3_aa: CASSEQGQASYEQYF
clone_size: NA
d_call: TRBD1
j_call: TRBJ2-7
v_call: TRBV6-1

cdr3_nt: TGTGCCAGCAGCCCTCGACTAGCGGGCAGCTCCTACAATGAGCAGTTCTTC
cdr3_aa: CASSPRLAGSSYNEQFF
clone_size: once
d_call: TRBD2
j_call: TRBJ2-1
v_call: TRBV7-2

cdr3_nt: TGTGCCATCAGTCCCACTAGCGGGATAGGTTACGAGCAGTACTTC
cdr3_aa: CAISPTSGIGYEQYF
clone_size: NA
d_call: TRBD2
j_call: TRBJ2-7
v_call: TRBV10-3

cdr3_nt: TGTGCCAGCAGCTTGTTTTCTGGGAGATTCGGCACTGAAGCTTTCTTT
cdr3_aa: CASSLFSGRFGTEAFF
clone_size: NA
d_call: NA
j_call: TRBJ1-1
v_call: TRBV5-6

cdr3_nt: TGTGCCAGCAGCTTAACTGGACCGGGATCCACAGATACGCAGTATTTT
cdr3_aa: CASSLTGPGSTDTQYF
clone_size: NA
d_call: NA
j_call: TRBJ2-3
v_call: TRBV7-3

cdr3_nt: TGTGCCAGCAGCTCCAGTAGCTACGAGCAGTACTTC
cdr3_aa: CASSSSSYEQYF
clone_size: NA
d_call: NA
j_call: TRBJ2-7
v_call: TRBV7-6

cdr3_nt: TGTGCCAGCAGCTGGGGGACAGGGGTCGAGCAGTACTTC
cdr3_aa: CASSWGTGVEQYF
clone_size: NA
d_call: TRBD1
j_call: TRBJ2-7
v_call: TRBV5-8

cdr3_nt: TGTGCCAGCAGTTTATACCCCCCGCAGGCGGCGCTGCTTGAGACCCAGTACTTC
cdr3_aa: CASSLYPPQAALLETQYF
clone_size: NA
d_call: NA
j_call: TRBJ2-5
v_call: TRBV27

cdr3_nt: TGTGCCAGTAGTATAGTTTCGGGCTCCAATCAGCCCCAGCATTTT
cdr3_aa: CASSIVSGSNQPQHF
clone_size: NA
d_call: NA
j_call: TRBJ1-5
v_call: TRBV19

cdr3_nt: TGTGCCAGCAGGGGTCCAGCCACGAAGTTCGGGAATACGCAGTATTTT
cdr3_aa: CASRGPATKFGNTQYF
clone_size: NA
d_call: NA
j_call: TRBJ2-3
v_call: TRBV11-2

cdr3_nt: TGTGCCAGCAGTGAGTCGGAGACCCAGTACTTC
cdr3_aa: CASSESETQYF
clone_size: once
d_call: NA
j_call: TRBJ2-5
v_call: TRBV25-1

cdr3_nt: TGTGCCAGCAGTCAAGGGTACCGGAATGAGCAGTTCTTC
cdr3_aa: CASSQGYRNEQFF
clone_size: NA
d_call: NA
j_call: TRBJ2-1
v_call: TRBV6-5